Only a few counts were recorded for the clone carrying this TCR beta chain. TCR beta CDR3 regions were amplified from RNA transcripts. The TCR CDR3 first-round RT-PCR relied on the HTBI primer set. MiXCR was run by TCRdb on the multiplex PCR reads, yielding one entry per CDR3 protein. The sample lists 550,000 to 850,000 distinct CDR3 sequences; 18% were seen once. The source of the sample is a study of T cells in Graves' hyperthyroidism and ophthalmopathy. At the level of the study: Staff took peripheral blood when the initial diagnosis was made, before any treatment began.

In making diagnoses, clinical symptoms, serum thyroxine and TRAb, thyroid ultrasound and orbital computed tomography were all used. Sample: blood. The source of this sequence is a woman between 45 and 60 years old with Graves' hyperthyroidism that later progressed to Graves' ophthalmopathy.

The CDR3 sequence: CASSIDTTEQYF. CDR3 nucleotides: TGTGCCAGCAGCATAGACACGACCGAGCAGTACTTC. V and J are TRBV5-4 and TRBJ2-7; D is uncertain. V was pared by 4 bases and J by 6 bases, with 11 bases between. CDR3 size: 12 residues. Germline V gene data show CDR1 as SGHNT and CDR2 as YYREEE (reference sequence).